This TCR beta chain was captured in a study of neurological immune-mediated disorders. Overall study findings and caveats: None of the CDR3 amino acid sequences in expanded clones turned up in more than one subject, which points to private repertoires in all groups. The multiple sclerosis repertoire cluster was not associated with any clinical or MRI feature. On phylogenetic grouping, the repertoires of 18 of 34 multiple sclerosis patients fell within one related-CDR3 cluster, constituting a possible signature.

TCRdb reprocessed the 5' RACE reads via MiXCR and lists one record per CDR3 protein. There are tens of thousands of distinct CDR3 sequences in the sample; around 5.2% occur only once, and 6.5% to 9% lies in the top ten. PBMCs numbering 2 million and stored at -80 C yielded the unsorted libraries. This clonotype was seen at least ten times. Its cognate antigen is unknown. Trimming stripped 5 bases from V and 2 bases from J, with 9 bases between. The CDR3 consists of 12 residues. The germline V gene has CDR1 SQVTM and CDR2 ANQGSEA. Specimen: PBMCs. The rearrangement joins TRBV29-1 to TRBJ1-1; the D gene is possibly TRBD1 (5 bases). The source is a man aged 18-30 years with multiple sclerosis. The CDR3 sequence: CSVMTENTEAFF. CDR3 nucleotide sequence: TGCAGCGTTATGACAGAAAACACTGAAGCTTTCTTT.